The sequence of this T cell receptor (beta chain) was determined in a study of CD8 T cells in Susac syndrome. Study-wide points: Only a relatively small number of individuals were included in the TCR sequencing and HLA analysis.

Notes on this clonotype: The antigen is unknown.

About 0.5 to 1 ug RNA was reverse transcribed with random hexamers. An immunoSEQ multiplex PCR generated amplified TCR beta CDR3 products spanning 54 Vbeta and 13 Jbeta. TCRdb re-called the immunoSEQ multiplex PCR reads through MiXCR, storing one row per CDR3 protein. The sample yields some 120,000 distinct CDR3 sequences, just under 95% seen once. TCR beta was sequenced from blood CD8+ and CD4+ T cells. Negative isolation yielded the CD8+ and CD4+ T cells, while FACS enriched the TEMRA cells. Sequencing was performed on CD8+ T cells from PBMCs. This TCR came from a human donor in good health.

CDR3 DNA sequence: TGCAGTGCCTTTCTTGGGGGCGGGCAAGAGACCCAGTACTTC. Protein product: CSAFLGGGQETQYF. This sequence joins TRBV20-1 and TRBJ2-5; a weak D match, TRBD1 (6 bases). V gave up 6 bases and J gave up 2 bases, with 16 bases separating them. CDR1 DFQATT and CDR2 SNEGSKA come from the germline V gene (reference sequence). This CDR3 has 14 amino acids.